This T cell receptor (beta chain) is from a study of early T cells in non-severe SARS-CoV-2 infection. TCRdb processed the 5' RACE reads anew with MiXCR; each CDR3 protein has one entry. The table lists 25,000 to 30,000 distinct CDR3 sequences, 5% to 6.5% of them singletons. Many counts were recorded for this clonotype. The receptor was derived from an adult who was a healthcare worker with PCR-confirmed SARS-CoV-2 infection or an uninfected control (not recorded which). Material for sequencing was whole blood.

The CDR3 spells CSARQGAMNTEAFF. Here the CDR3 DNA reads TGCAGTGCTAGACAGGGGGCAATGAACACTGAAGCTTTCTTT. The V call is TRBV20-1, the J call TRBJ1-1; 8 bases agree with TRBD1. Germline V lookup: CDR1 DFQATT, CDR2 SNEGSKA (reference sequence). The CDR3 contains 14 residues. V gave up 2 bases and J gave up 0 bases; unmatched junction bases: 2.